This TCR beta chain was sequenced during a study of T cell responses to AZD1222 COVID-19 vaccine. TCRdb's table, derived via immunoSEQ multiplex PCR, lists solely in-frame clones and lacks some. The sample carries some 150,000 clones, 70% to 90% recorded once. Whole-study results and caveats: There were mostly white British donors and more females than males, and clonal diversity was possibly underestimated. Spike-specific TCR breadth rose after two AZD1222 doses, and depth rose as well. CD4 TCRs associated with vaccination spanned spike, dominating at 160-218 and 743-854. Unmutated variant regions are reportedly the target of nearly half of TCRs that are spike-specific.

This CDR3 contains 15 residues. V lost 2 bases and J lost 0, with 11 bases in between. Germline-derived CDR1 and CDR2 are SGHTA and FQGTGA. As to this clone: As yet, its antigen is unknown.

The clonotype was recovered from an adult who received the MenACWY meningococcal vaccine as a control. This material consisted of peripheral blood, taken 28 days after the second dose of the MenACWY control vaccine. The genes are TRBV7-3 and TRBJ2-7, with D perhaps being TRBD1 or TRBD2 (5 bases each). This chain's CDR3 is CASSLWPGSSYEQYF. CDR3 in DNA: TGTGCCAGCAGCTTATGGCCAGGGAGCTCCTACGAGCAGTACTTC.